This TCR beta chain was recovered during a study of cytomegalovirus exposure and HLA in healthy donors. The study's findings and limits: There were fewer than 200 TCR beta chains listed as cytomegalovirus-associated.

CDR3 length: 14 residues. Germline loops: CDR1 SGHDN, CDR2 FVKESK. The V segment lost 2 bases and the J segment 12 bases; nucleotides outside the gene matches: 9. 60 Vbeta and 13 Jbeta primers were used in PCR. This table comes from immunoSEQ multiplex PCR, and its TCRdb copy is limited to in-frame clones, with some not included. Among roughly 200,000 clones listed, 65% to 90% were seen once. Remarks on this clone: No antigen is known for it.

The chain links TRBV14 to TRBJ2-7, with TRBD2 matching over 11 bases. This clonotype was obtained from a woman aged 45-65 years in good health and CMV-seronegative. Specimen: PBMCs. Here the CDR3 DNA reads TGTGCCAGCAGCCAATCCGGGACTAGCGGTCACAGGTACTTC. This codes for CASSQSGTSGHRYF.